Described below is a single T cell receptor (beta chain) sequence and its context. Its antigen is not known. This entry belongs to a study of T cells in Graves' hyperthyroidism and ophthalmopathy. The study's findings and limits: From stable hyperthyroidism, ophthalmopathy was set apart by a 13 V-J model. With a median lead of roughly 6.2 months before onset, the model predicted ophthalmopathy.

This CDR3 is 15 amino acids long. Trimming removed 4 bases from V and 4 bases from J; junction bases left unmatched: 4. Germline V lookup: CDR1 SGHRS, CDR2 YFSETQ. Clinical symptoms, serum thyroxine, TRAb, thyroid ultrasound and orbital computed tomography informed diagnoses. Amplification of TCR beta CDR3 regions was performed using RNA transcripts as template. First-round RT-PCR of the TCR CDR3 relied on the HTBI primer set. TCRdb redid the calling of the multiplex PCR reads with MiXCR, one entry per CDR3 protein. The sample yields 140,000 or so distinct CDR3 sequences, around 20% seen once. This TCR was recovered from a woman in her forties or fifties with Graves' hyperthyroidism that later progressed to Graves' ophthalmopathy. The chain couples TRBV5-1 to TRBJ2-3; 12 bases align to TRBD2. Sequencing used blood. CDR3 sequence: CASSRGLAGSDTQYF. CDR3 nucleotides: TGCGCCAGCAGCCGGGGACTAGCGGGTTCAGATACGCAGTATTTT.